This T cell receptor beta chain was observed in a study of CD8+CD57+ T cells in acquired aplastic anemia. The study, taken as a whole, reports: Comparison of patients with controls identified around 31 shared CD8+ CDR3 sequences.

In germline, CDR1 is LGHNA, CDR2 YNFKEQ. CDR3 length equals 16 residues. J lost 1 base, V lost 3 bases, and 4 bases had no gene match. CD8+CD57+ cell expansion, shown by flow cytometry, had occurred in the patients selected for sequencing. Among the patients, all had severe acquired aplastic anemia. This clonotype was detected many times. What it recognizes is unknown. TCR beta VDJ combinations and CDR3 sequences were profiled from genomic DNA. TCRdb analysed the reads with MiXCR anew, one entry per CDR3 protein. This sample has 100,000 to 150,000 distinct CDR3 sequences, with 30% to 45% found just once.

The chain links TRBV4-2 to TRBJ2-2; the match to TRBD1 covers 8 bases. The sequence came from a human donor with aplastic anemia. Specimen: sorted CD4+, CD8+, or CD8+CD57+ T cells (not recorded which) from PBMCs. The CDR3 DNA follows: TGTGCCAGCAGCCACTACGGGACAGGGAACACCGGGGAGCTGTTTTTT. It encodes CASSHYGTGNTGELFF.